This entry lists 26 T cell receptor beta chains sequenced from one sample in a study of T cells in Graves' hyperthyroidism and ophthalmopathy. Amplified TCR beta CDR3 regions derived from RNA transcripts. RT-PCR in the first round (using the HTBI primer set) targeted the TCR CDR3. TCRdb re-called the multiplex PCR reads with MiXCR, one entry per CDR3 protein. Altogether some 360,000 distinct CDR3 sequences are present, about 14% being singletons, with the ten largest covering 9.5% to 12%. Sequenced sample: blood. Receptors originate from a woman in her sixties or seventies with Graves' hyperthyroidism.

The chain has TRBV4-2 and TRBJ2-3; the D gene is possibly TRBD1 (6 bases). This CDR3 contains 16 residues. V was clipped by 1 base and J by 2 bases, with 13 bases between them. Germline CDR1 reads LGHNA; CDR2 reads YNFKEQ. The CDR3, as DNA: TGTGCCAGCAGCCAAGGTGGGACAACTAACACAGATACGCAGTATTTT. Protein: CASSQGGTTNTDTQYF.

This clonotype was counted at least ten times. This chain joins TRBV15 and TRBJ2-1; D unclear. CDR3 size: 16 residues. CDR1 and CDR2 (germline): LNHNV, YYDKDF (reference sequence). The germline V and J ends were trimmed by 4 bases and 4 bases, with 17 bases remaining between them. CDR3 in DNA: TGTGCCACCAGCAACCACCTCCCCGGACCGTACAATGAGCAGTTCTTC. Protein product: CATSNHLPGPYNEQFF. The whole variable domain, remainder taken from reference TRBV15 and TRBJ2-1, is DAMVIQNPRYQVTQFGKPVTLSCSQTLNHNVMYWYQQKSSQAPKLLFHYYDKDFNNEADTPDNFQSRRPNTSFCFLDIRSPGLGDTAMYLCATSNHLPGPYNEQFFGPGTRLTVL.

The V gene is TRBV6-5, the J gene TRBJ1-6; tentatively, D is TRBD1 (5 bases). CDR1 and CDR2 from the germline V gene are MNHEY and SVGAGI. V was pared by 0 bases and J by 8 bases, with 20 bases between. The CDR3 is 18 residues long. CDR3 sequence reads: CASSYSPPAGDGHSPLHF. The DNA of the CDR3 is TGTGCCAGCAGTTACTCGCCGCCCGCGGGGGACGGACATTCACCCCTCCACTTT.

The table lists this clonotype with a few counts. The chain's CDR3 is CASSPEGSARETQYF. DNA of the CDR3: TGTGCCAGCAGCCCCGAGGGGTCAGCGCGAGAGACCCAGTACTTC. This chain connects TRBV5-4 to TRBJ2-5, with D perhaps matching TRBD1 or TRBD2 (5 bases each). V was clipped by 4 bases and J by 4 bases, with 17 bases between them. Germline CDR1 SGHNT, CDR2 YYREEE (reference sequence). There are 15 residues in the CDR3.

This clonotype appeared a single time. CDR3 nucleotides: TGTGCCTGGAACAGCGGACAAGGAATACTGAACACTGAAGCTTTCTTT. As protein: CAWNSGQGILNTEAFF. The rearrangement uses TRBV30 and TRBJ1-1; a weak D match, TRBD1 (5 bases). V shed 4 bases and J shed 0 bases, with 18 bases lying between them. The germline CDR1 and CDR2 sequences are GTSNPN and SVGIG (reference sequence). The CDR3 loop spans 16 amino acids.

This clonotype has ten or more counts. The chain joins TRBV5-1 to TRBJ1-4; D is undetermined. Germline-derived CDR1 and CDR2 are SGHRS and YFSETQ. This CDR3 spans 14 amino acids. Trimming took 4 bases from V and 5 from J, leaving 12 bases between them. In DNA form, the CDR3 reads TGCGCCAGCAGCAATGACGACGGGAATGAAAAACTGTTTTTT. This codes for CASSNDDGNEKLFF.

This clonotype was observed at least ten times. The chain combines TRBV27 with TRBJ2-3; D is possibly TRBD1 (5 bases). The ends were cut back, 2 bases at V and 3 bases at J, with 9 bases in the middle. This CDR3 is 14 amino acids long. The V gene's germline CDR1 is MNHEY and CDR2 SMNVEV (reference sequence). CDR3 in DNA: TGTGCCAGCAGTTTAAGGCAGGGAACAGATACGCAGTATTTT. Protein product: CASSLRQGTDTQYF.

Here the CDR3 DNA reads TGTGCCAGCAGTGAATATCGAGACAGCTCCTACAATGAGCAGTTCTTC. Translating it yields CASSEYRDSSYNEQFF. The chain employs TRBV25-1 and TRBJ2-1, with D perhaps matching TRBD1 (5 bases). Looked up from germline, CDR1 is MGHDK and CDR2 is SYGVNS. Trimming took 0 bases from V and 0 from J, leaving 9 bases between them. CDR3 length: 16 amino acids.

Many counts were recorded for this clonotype. CDR3 residues: CASSRDRGRSTEAFF. The DNA of the CDR3 is TGTGCCAGCAGCAGAGACAGGGGGCGCAGCACTGAAGCTTTCTTT. The chain uses TRBV7-2 and TRBJ1-1, with 10 bases matching TRBD1. This CDR3 has 15 residues. Germline-derived CDR1 and CDR2 are SGHTA and FQGNSA. V lost 5 bases and J lost 4; bases outside the gene matches: 7.

This clonotype was detected ten times or more. V gene TRBV27 combines with J gene TRBJ1-1; a weak D match, TRBD1 (5 bases). This CDR3 spans 15 amino acids. Per the germline V gene, CDR1 is MNHEY and CDR2 is SMNVEV (reference sequence). Trimming removed 2 bases at V and 4 bases at J, with 14 bases between. In DNA form, the CDR3 reads TGTGCCAGCAGTTTAGTTGGGGACGGCGGCACTGAAGCTTTCTTT. Protein sequence: CASSLVGDGGTEAFF.

The J gene is TRBJ1-6, the V gene TRBV10-3; weak D call: TRBD1 (5 bases). The CDR3 runs 16 residues. Trimming removed 0 bases at V and 5 bases at J, with 11 bases between. Germline lookup yields CDR1 ENHRY and CDR2 SYGVKD. The CDR3 region is CAISESLGRDNSPLHF. CDR3 coding DNA: TGTGCCATCAGTGAGTCACTGGGGCGCGATAATTCACCCCTCCACTTT.

This clonotype was detected many times. V and J are TRBV6-1 and TRBJ2-3, with D tentatively TRBD2 (7 bases). The CDR3 consists of 16 residues. Germline-derived CDR1 and CDR2 are MNHNS and SASEGT. Trimming took 6 bases from V and 4 from J, leaving 20 bases between them. The CDR3 DNA follows: TGTGCCAGCAGCTCCGGGTCCGGGGGGCGTCCAGATACGCAGTATTTT. This sequence encodes CASSSGSGGRPDTQYF.

The sample holds many counts of this clonotype. This chain connects TRBV18 to TRBJ1-1, with TRBD1 matching over 11 bases. The ends lost 5 bases at V and 4 bases at J; junction bases unmatched: 3. The V gene's germline CDR1 is KGHSH and CDR2 LQKENI. The CDR3 has 14 amino acids. CDR3 region: CASSIGTGGTEAFF. CDR3 DNA: TGTGCCAGCTCAATCGGGACAGGGGGCACTGAAGCTTTCTTT.

The rearrangement uses TRBV12-3 or TRBV12-4 and TRBJ2-7; 10 bases line up with TRBD2. V dropped 5 bases and J dropped 7; count of bases not matched to a gene: 8. The CDR3 extends over 14 amino acids. CDR3 in DNA: TGTGCCAGCAGTCCACTAGCGGGAAGAGGTGAGCAGTACTTC. Translation gives CASSPLAGRGEQYF.

This clonotype was observed many times. The chain carries TRBV5-1 and TRBJ1-2; the match to TRBD1 covers 9 bases. Unmatched junction bases numbered 8, after V lost 4 bases and J lost 4 bases. From germline, CDR1 is SGHRS and CDR2 YFSETQ. CDR3 length equals 15 residues. The CDR3 loop is CASSGYRGPAYGYTF. CDR3 bases: TGCGCCAGCAGCGGTTACAGGGGGCCGGCCTATGGCTACACCTTC. Variable domain in full (rest from reference TRBV5-1 and TRBJ1-2): KAGVTQTPRYLIKTRGQQVTLSCSPISGHRSVSWYQQTPGQGLQFLFEYFSETQRNKGNFPGRFSGRQFSNSRSEMNVSTLELGDSALYLCASSGYRGPAYGYTFGSGTRLTVV.

The chain carries TRBV5-1 and TRBJ1-6; D is unclear. Germline values: CDR1 SGHRS, CDR2 YFSETQ. V was trimmed by 4 bases and J by 6 bases, leaving 14 bases between them. The CDR3 loop spans 15 amino acids. CDR3 residues: CASSGLTWGNSPLHF. DNA for the CDR3: TGCGCCAGCAGCGGACTGACATGGGGTAATTCACCCCTCCACTTT.

V and J are TRBV15 and TRBJ2-1; no clear D gene. The CDR3 has 15 amino acids. Germline loops: CDR1 LNHNV, CDR2 YYDKDF (reference sequence). Trimming stripped 0 bases from V and 12 bases from J, with 18 bases between. CDR3 nucleotides: TGTGCCACCAGCAGAGATCTGGGTTCCCCTCTGCGGCAGTTCTTC. Translation: CATSRDLGSPLRQFF.

The chain combines TRBV5-6 with TRBJ2-5; 8 nucleotides agree with TRBD2. J was trimmed by 2 bases and V by 0 bases; bases with no gene match: 3. This CDR3 is 15 amino acids long. Germline V CDR1 and CDR2: SGHDT, YYEEEE. The CDR3 loop reads CASSLAVAGQETQYF. For the CDR3, the DNA is TGTGCCAGCAGCTTGGCGGTAGCGGGGCAAGAGACCCAGTACTTC.

This chain uses TRBV5-1 with TRBJ2-7; tentative D call: TRBD1 (5 bases). Germline CDR1 is SGHRS and CDR2 is YFSETQ. This CDR3 region has 14 residues. V lost 4 bases and J lost 2, with 13 bases in between. Here the CDR3 reads CASSSNTGPYEQYF. As DNA, the CDR3 is TGCGCCAGCAGCAGCAACACAGGCCCCTACGAGCAGTACTTC.

This clonotype was seen at least ten times. The chain employs TRBV20-1 and TRBJ1-1; 9 nucleotides agree with TRBD1. The germline V gene has CDR1 DFQATT and CDR2 SNEGSKA (reference sequence). The CDR3 length is 15 residues. Germline trimming cut 0 bases from V and 2 bases from J; bases unmatched to any gene: 4. In DNA form, the CDR3 reads TGCAGTGCTAGAGATCGGACAGGGGTTAACACTGAAGCTTTCTTT. Translation gives CSARDRTGVNTEAFF.

This clonotype was counted at least ten times. The gene calls are TRBV10-2 and TRBJ2-7; D not resolved. The CDR3 consists of 13 residues. V was clipped by 2 bases and J by 3 bases, with 8 bases between them. Germline CDR1 WSHSY, CDR2 SAAADI. The CDR3 DNA reads as TGCGCCAGCAGTGAGGGCAGTCTCTACGAGCAGTACTTC. This encodes CASSEGSLYEQYF.

In this sample, this clonotype turned up once. The chain uses TRBV20-1 and TRBJ2-5, with no clear D. V was cut by 6 bases and J by 1 base, with 15 bases left in between. CDR1 and CDR2 from the germline V gene are DFQATT and SNEGSKA (reference sequence). This CDR3 comprises 14 residues. The CDR3 sequence is CSAPPSLSQETQYF. DNA of the CDR3: TGCAGTGCCCCCCCTTCTCTCAGCCAAGAGACCCAGTACTTC.

CDR3 nucleotide sequence: TGTGCCAGCAGCTTGCCCAGGGCCACAACCTATGGCTACACCTTC. Its protein is CASSLPRATTYGYTF. The chain carries TRBV11-2 and TRBJ1-2; the D gene is possibly TRBD1 (5 bases). Germline CDR1 SGHAT, CDR2 FQNNGV. The CDR3 is 15 residues long. V shed 3 bases and J shed 4 bases, with 15 bases lying between them.

This clonotype was found many times. The gene calls are TRBV11-3 and TRBJ2-3, with 14 positions matching TRBD2. Germline-derived CDR1 and CDR2 are SGHNT and YENEEA. CDR3 length equals 15 residues. The V gene end was trimmed by 5 bases and the J gene end by 7 bases; junction bases not matched to a gene: 5. CDR3 region: CASSTGLAGGNTQYF. CDR3 bases: TGTGCCAGCAGCACAGGACTAGCGGGAGGTAATACGCAGTATTTT.

A few counts support this clonotype. The chain couples TRBV19 to TRBJ1-2; TRBD1 matches 9 bases. V was pared by 3 bases and J by 5 bases, with 7 bases of the junction left unmatched. The V gene's germline CDR1 is LNHDA and CDR2 SQIVND (reference sequence). The CDR3 totals 15 residues. The CDR3 region has the DNA TGTGCCAGTAGTATTAATACAGGGGGCGCGTATGGCTACACCTTC. As protein: CASSINTGGAYGYTF.

This clonotype was recorded many times. V and J are TRBV6-1 and TRBJ2-5, with TRBD2 identical over 8 bases. The CDR3 has 15 residues. The V gene's germline CDR1 is MNHNS and CDR2 SASEGT. Trimming cost V 5 bases and J 1 base; bases outside gene matches: 6. DNA of the CDR3: TGTGCCAGCAGTTCCAGGACTAGCCTCCAAGAGACCCAGTACTTC. Translated: CASSSRTSLQETQYF.